Listed here are 6 T cell receptor beta chains from one sample, sequenced in a study of cytomegalovirus exposure and HLA in healthy donors. Use of 60 Vbeta and 13 Jbeta primers characterized the PCR. TCRdb's table, derived via immunoSEQ multiplex PCR, lists solely in-frame clones and lacks some. The sample includes 100,000 to 150,000 clones, approximately 78% of them seen just once. What was sequenced was PBMCs. These receptors came from a man aged 40-55 years in good health and CMV-seronegative.

The rearrangement links TRBV2 to TRBJ1-1; no clear D. Trimming stripped 3 bases from V and 0 bases from J, with 8 bases between. Germline V gene sequence: CDR1 SNHLY, CDR2 FYNNEI. The CDR3 totals 14 residues. In nucleotides, the CDR3 is TGTGCCAGCAGTGATTACACCATGAACACTGAAGCTTTCTTT. Encoded protein: CASSDYTMNTEAFF.

As concerns this clone: One end of the junction fails to match germline, which may point to a read error. The rearrangement uses TRBV7-9 and TRBJ2-7; 7 nucleotides align to TRBD1. In germline, CDR1 is SEHNR, CDR2 FQNEAQ (reference sequence). The CDR3 is 16 residues long. The CDR3 DNA sequence: TGTGCCAGCAGCCACAGCCAGGGGGAAGGCAGACCCGAGCAGTACTTT. Translating gives CASSHSQGEGRPEQYF.

This clone was seen only a few times. The V and J genes are TRBV25-1 and TRBJ2-5; TRBD2 is a possible D gene (6 bases). V lost 3 bases and J 5 bases, leaving 13 bases between the germline ends. This CDR3 comprises 14 residues. Germline CDR1 MGHDK, CDR2 SYGVNS. CDR3 residues: CASSDPGVGETQYF. The CDR3, as DNA: TGTGCCAGCAGTGATCCGGGGGTAGGTGAGACCCAGTACTTC.

V usage is TRBV28 and J usage is TRBJ1-5; D is perhaps TRBD1 (5 bases). Germline-derived CDR1 and CDR2 are MDHEN and SYDVKM. The length of the CDR3 is 13 residues. With 1 base removed from V and 6 bases from J, the gap between germline ends came to 7 bases. DNA for the CDR3: TGTGCCAGCAGTTTATACAGGCGTCAGCCCCAGCATTTT. It encodes CASSLYRRQPQHF. The complete variable domain, with remaining parts taken from reference TRBV28 and TRBJ1-5, reads DVKVTQSSRYLVKRTGEKVFLECVQDMDHENMFWYRQDPGLGLRLIYFSYDVKMKEKGDIPEGYSVSREKKERFSLILESASTNQTSMYLCASSLYRRQPQHFGDGTRLSIL.

The chain combines TRBV5-1 with TRBJ2-1; weak D call: TRBD1 (5 bases). This CDR3 region has 17 residues. V lost 4 bases, J lost 0 bases, and 17 bases lay in between. From germline, CDR1 is SGHRS and CDR2 YFSETQ. The CDR3 loop reads CASSPGRQGGSYNEQFF. DNA of the CDR3: TGCGCCAGCAGCCCTGGTCGCCAGGGTGGCTCCTACAATGAGCAGTTCTTC.

DNA for the CDR3: TGCGCCAGCAGCGGGACAGCCTATGGCTACACCTTC. This translates into CASSGTAYGYTF. The V and J genes are TRBV5-1 and TRBJ1-2; 7 nucleotides match TRBD1. Germline V CDR1 and CDR2: SGHRS, YFSETQ. The CDR3 totals 12 residues. J gave up 4 bases and V 4 bases, and 1 base lay outside the gene matches.